The 20 T cell receptor beta chains below were found in one sample sequenced in a study of T cell responses to AZD1222 COVID-19 vaccine. TCRdb keeps only in-frame clones here, not all; method: immunoSEQ multiplex PCR. The sample holds fewer than 200,000 clones, 88% seen once. Sequences were derived from peripheral blood, sampled 28 days after the second AZD1222 dose. These receptor sequences come from an adult who received the AZD1222 COVID-19 vaccine.

The chain employs TRBV28 and TRBJ1-5, with a possible D match to TRBD1 (5 bases). V was trimmed by 6 bases and J by 15 bases, leaving 18 bases between them. CDR1 MDHEN and CDR2 SYDVKM come from the germline V gene. The CDR3 runs 12 residues. CDR3 coding DNA: TGTGCCAGCAGCCCCCCGGGGGGAGCGGGGCATTTT. Translated: CASSPPGGAGHF.

This sequence joins TRBV19 and TRBJ1-1, with D unclear. Per the germline V gene, CDR1 is LNHDA and CDR2 is SQIVND (reference sequence). This CDR3 region has 12 residues. V was cut by 5 bases and J by 0 bases, with 4 bases left in between. CDR3 amino acids: CASSHLNTEAFF. Here the CDR3 DNA reads TGTGCCAGTAGTCACTTGAACACTGAAGCTTTCTTT.

The chain carries TRBV5-5 and TRBJ2-3, with TRBD2 as a possible D gene (6 bases). The V end was cut by 0 bases, the J end by 4 bases, with 15 bases between. The CDR3 length is 16 residues. Germline CDR1 reads SGHKS; CDR2 reads YYEKEE (reference sequence). CDR3 loop: CASSLGALATADTQYF. DNA for the CDR3: TGTGCCAGCAGCTTGGGGGCGCTAGCGACGGCAGATACGCAGTATTTT.

The chain joins TRBV7-3 to TRBJ1-6; D unclear. The CDR3 consists of 13 residues. With 5 bases removed from V and 7 bases from J, the gap between germline ends came to 9 bases. Germline CDR1 and CDR2: SGHTA and FQGTGA. In nucleotides, the CDR3 is TGTGCCAGCAGCACGGACTTCAATTCACCCCTCCACTTT. Translation gives CASSTDFNSPLHF.

This clone was seen just once. The chain combines TRBV6-2 or TRBV6-3 with TRBJ2-1, with 7 bases aligning to TRBD2. In germline, CDR1 is MNHEY, CDR2 SVGEGT. The CDR3 totals 16 residues. The V and J ends lost 0 bases and 4 bases, in that order; junction bases with no gene match: 6. CDR3 region: CASSYSVAGDYNEQFF. The CDR3 DNA is TGTGCCAGCAGTTACTCAGTAGCGGGTGATTACAATGAGCAGTTCTTC.

This sequence joins TRBV28 and TRBJ2-4; TRBD1 or TRBD2 may be the D gene (6 bases each). This CDR3 has 13 residues. The germline V gene encodes CDR1 MDHEN and CDR2 SYDVKM. The V and J ends lost 9 bases and 4 bases respectively, with 13 bases between them. As DNA, the CDR3 is TGTGCCAGGGCGGGGACAAGGAAAAACATTCAGTACTTC. Translated: CARAGTRKNIQYF.

The V call is TRBV7-2, the J call TRBJ1-3; 10 nucleotides match TRBD1. There are 19 residues in the CDR3. V gave up 4 bases and J gave up 0 bases; unmatched junction bases: 12. CDR1 is SGHTA, CDR2 FQGNSA, per germline. The CDR3 bases are TGTGCCAGCAGCTCCCCACACTCGGGACAGGGGTTCTCTGGAAACACCATATATTTT. Translated: CASSSPHSGQGFSGNTIYF. Variable domain in full (rest from reference TRBV7-2 and TRBJ1-3): GAGVSQSPSNKVTEKGKDVELRCDPISGHTALYWYRQSLGQGLEFLIYFQGNSAPDKSGLPSDRFSAERTGGSVSTLTIQRTQQEDSAVYLCASSSPHSGQGFSGNTIYFGEGSWLTVV.

V usage is TRBV15 and J usage is TRBJ2-1; TRBD1 or TRBD2 may be the D gene (5 bases each). CDR3 length: 18 amino acids. The V gene's germline CDR1 is LNHNV and CDR2 YYDKDF (reference sequence). V was shortened by 5 bases and J by 6 bases, with 26 bases between the two germline ends. The CDR3 loop reads CATSSPLTGTEVANEQFF. The CDR3 nucleotides are TGTGCCACCAGCTCGCCCCTAACCGGGACCGAGGTTGCCAATGAGCAGTTCTTC.

The chain combines TRBV6-5 with TRBJ2-6; 7 positions agree with TRBD2. The germline V gene has CDR1 MNHEY and CDR2 SVGAGI. V trimming: 7 bases; J trimming: 1 base; junction bases outside the gene matches: 4. This CDR3 has 15 residues. CDR3 nucleotides: TGTGCCAGCACCTCGGGGGGTTCTGGGGCCAACGTCCTGACTTTC. Its translation is CASTSGGSGANVLTF.

The rearrangement uses TRBV2 and TRBJ2-7; 9 bases are shared with TRBD1. The ends lost 6 bases at V and 3 bases at J; junction bases unmatched: 6. This CDR3 is 14 amino acids long. The germline V gene has CDR1 SNHLY and CDR2 FYNNEI. Here the CDR3 reads CASSSGTGYYEQYF. The CDR3 DNA sequence: TGTGCCAGCAGCTCCGGGACAGGGTACTACGAGCAGTACTTC.

V is TRBV19 and J is TRBJ1-5; 9 bases are shared with TRBD1. The CDR3 runs to 15 residues. The junction had 5 bases not matched to a gene; V was cut back by 7 bases and J by 1 base. The germline CDR1 and CDR2 sequences are LNHDA and SQIVND (reference sequence). Here the CDR3 reads CASNRGQQSNQPQHF. The CDR3 bases are TGTGCCAGTAACAGGGGGCAACAGAGCAATCAGCCCCAGCATTTT.

CDR3 region: CASSPGQGPDTQYF. The DNA of the CDR3 is TGCGCCAGCAGCCCCGGACAGGGGCCAGATACGCAGTATTTT. The rearrangement joins TRBV5-1 to TRBJ2-3; 9 bases map to TRBD1. CDR3 length equals 14 residues. With V trimmed by 4 bases and J by 4 bases, 4 bases remained unmatched. CDR1 is SGHRS, CDR2 YFSETQ, per germline. Complete variable domain (other parts from reference TRBV5-1 and TRBJ2-3): KAGVTQTPRYLIKTRGQQVTLSCSPISGHRSVSWYQQTPGQGLQFLFEYFSETQRNKGNFPGRFSGRQFSNSRSEMNVSTLELGDSALYLCASSPGQGPDTQYFGPGTRLTVL.

This clone was recorded once. The chain is built from TRBV28 and TRBJ1-2; possibly TRBD1 for D (5 bases). The germline V and J ends were trimmed by 10 bases and 3 bases, with 27 bases remaining between them. There are 17 residues in the CDR3. Germline V lookup: CDR1 MDHEN, CDR2 SYDVKM. The DNA for the CDR3 is TGTGCCACCCTCCCTCGAGGGACTTCTATTAGGGACTATGGCTACACCTTC. Translated: CATLPRGTSIRDYGYTF.

The chain links TRBV2 to TRBJ2-7; 13 bases align to TRBD2. The germline gives CDR1 SNHLY, CDR2 FYNNEI. Trimming at V came to 4 bases and at J to 3 bases, leaving 6 bases not matched to a gene. The CDR3 runs 16 residues. The DNA for the CDR3 is TGTGCCAGCAGTGCCCCCGGGACTAGCGGGATCTACGAGCAGTACTTC. This translates into CASSAPGTSGIYEQYF. Using reference TRBV2 and TRBJ2-7 for the parts outside the CDR3, the full variable domain is EPEVTQTPSHQVTQMGQEVILRCVPISNHLYFYWYRQILGQKVEFLVSFYNNEISEKSEIFDDQFSVERPDGSNFTLKIRSTKLEDSAMYFCASSAPGTSGIYEQYFGPGTRLTVT.

The gene calls are TRBV15 and TRBJ2-1; TRBD2 might be the D (5 bases). The CDR3 extends over 14 amino acids. Germline lookup yields CDR1 LNHNV and CDR2 YYDKDF (reference sequence). V dropped 0 bases and J dropped 6 bases, with 9 bases sitting between them. This CDR3 reads CATSRDYLANEQFF. The CDR3 DNA sequence: TGTGCCACCAGCAGAGACTATCTAGCCAATGAGCAGTTCTTC. The entire variable domain, with the rest obtained from reference TRBV15 and TRBJ2-1, is as follows: DAMVIQNPRYQVTQFGKPVTLSCSQTLNHNVMYWYQQKSSQAPKLLFHYYDKDFNNEADTPDNFQSRRPNTSFCFLDIRSPGLGDTAMYLCATSRDYLANEQFFGPGTRLTVL.

The chain is built from TRBV5-1 and TRBJ2-7; unclear D gene. The CDR3 length is 15 residues. V was pared by 4 bases and J by 5 bases, with 19 bases between. CDR1 is SGHRS and CDR2 is YFSETQ in the germline V gene. DNA for the CDR3: TGCGCCAGCAGCCCTAAACCGGCAGGAGAAGACGAGCAGTACTTC. This encodes CASSPKPAGEDEQYF.

The chain couples TRBV5-4 to TRBJ1-4, with TRBD1 identical over 8 bases. The trim removed 4 bases at V and 7 bases at J, leaving 6 bases unmatched. This CDR3 region has 14 residues. CDR1 and CDR2 from the germline V gene are SGHNT and YYREEE (reference sequence). CDR3 DNA: TGTGCCAGCAGCCTGCAGGGGGCGGTTGAAAAACTGTTTTTT. Its translation: CASSLQGAVEKLFF.

The chain links TRBV6-5 to TRBJ1-2; D remains ambiguous. This CDR3 is 15 amino acids long. The ends were cut back, 0 bases at V and 1 base at J, with 9 bases in the middle. CDR1 is MNHEY and CDR2 is SVGAGI in the germline V gene. In DNA, the CDR3 is TGTGCCAGCAGTTACTCCCTGGGCAGTAACTATGGCTACACCTTC. Translated, it gives CASSYSLGSNYGYTF.

This chain connects TRBV7-9 to TRBJ2-7, with a possible D match to TRBD2 (6 bases). Germline V lookup: CDR1 SEHNR, CDR2 FQNEAQ (reference sequence). CDR3 length: 15 residues. Deletions cut 5 bases from V and 2 bases from J, with 16 bases between. CDR3 region: CASSPWGSGAYEQYF. Here the CDR3 DNA reads TGTGCCAGCAGCCCCTGGGGTAGCGGAGCCTACGAGCAGTACTTC.

This clone was observed once. The gene calls are TRBV7-9 and TRBJ1-5; D is uncertain. The germline V gene encodes CDR1 SEHNR and CDR2 FQNEAQ (reference sequence). CDR3 length: 14 residues. The V and J ends lost 5 bases and 2 bases respectively, with 10 bases between them. The chain's CDR3 is CASSRDGGNQPQHF. The DNA of the CDR3 is TGTGCCAGCAGCCGAGACGGGGGCAATCAGCCCCAGCATTTT.